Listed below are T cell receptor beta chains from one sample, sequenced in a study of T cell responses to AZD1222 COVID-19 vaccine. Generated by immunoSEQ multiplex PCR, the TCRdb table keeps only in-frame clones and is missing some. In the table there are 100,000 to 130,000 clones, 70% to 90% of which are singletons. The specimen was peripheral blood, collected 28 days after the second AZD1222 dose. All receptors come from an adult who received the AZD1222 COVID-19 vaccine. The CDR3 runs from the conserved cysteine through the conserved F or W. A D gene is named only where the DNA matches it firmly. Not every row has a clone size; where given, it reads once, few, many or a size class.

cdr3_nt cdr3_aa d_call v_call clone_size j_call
TGTGCCAGTAGTCTACACAGAAATTCACCCCTCCACTTT CASSLHRNSPLHF NA TRBV19 once TRBJ1-6
TGTGCCAGCAGTGAATTAACAGCTGCAACTAATGAAAAACTGTTTTTT CASSELTAATNEKLFF NA TRBV6-1 NA TRBJ1-4
TGTGCCAGCCGCGCCGCCTCAACTAATGAAAAACTGTTTTTT CASRAASTNEKLFF NA TRBV19 NA TRBJ1-4
TGTGCCAGCAGCTGGACAGGGACCAATCAGCCCCAGCATTTT CASSWTGTNQPQHF TRBD1 TRBV7-8 NA TRBJ1-5
TGTGCCTGGACCCAAGGGTATGGCTACACCTTC CAWTQGYGYTF NA TRBV30 once TRBJ1-2
TGTGCCAGCAGAGGAGGTCTTGACGGGACTGAAGCTTTCTTT CASRGGLDGTEAFF NA TRBV6-6 once TRBJ1-1
TGTGCCAGCGGCAGGCACACTGAAGCTTTCTTT CASGRHTEAFF NA TRBV28 many TRBJ1-1
TGTGCCAGCTCACCACTTCCGGGACAGGGCTATTTCGGGGAGCTGTTTTTT CASSPLPGQGYFGELFF TRBD1 TRBV18 NA TRBJ2-2
TGTGCCAGCAGCTTATTGACACAGGGAGCTGAAGCTTTCTTT CASSLLTQGAEAFF NA TRBV7-2 NA TRBJ1-1
TGTGCCAGCAAAGGGAGCTCCTACGAGCAGTACTTC CASKGSSYEQYF NA TRBV5-6 NA TRBJ2-7
TGTGCCAGCAGCCAGGGGCGGGACAGGGGATCCTACAATGAGCAGTTCTTC CASSQGRDRGSYNEQFF TRBD1 TRBV3-1/TRBV3-2 NA TRBJ2-1
TGTGCCAGCAGCTACAGGGAAACTGAAGCTTTCTTT CASSYRETEAFF NA TRBV7-2 NA TRBJ1-1
TGTGCCAGCAGTTCAGGACCCGAGCAGTTCTTC CASSSGPEQFF NA TRBV27 NA TRBJ2-1
TGTGCCAGCAGCTTGACAGGGAGTAACACTGAAGCTTTCTTT CASSLTGSNTEAFF TRBD1 TRBV7-9 few TRBJ1-1
TGTGCCAGCAGTCCTCGGACGGGCTCCTATAATTCACCCCTCCACTTT CASSPRTGSYNSPLHF NA TRBV27 NA TRBJ1-6
TGCGCCAGCAGCCGAGCAGGGGGAACTAATGAAAAACTGTTTTTT CASSRAGGTNEKLFF TRBD1 TRBV4-1 few TRBJ1-4
TGTGCCAGCGCTTACGACGGAGCTAACTATGGCTACACCTTC CASAYDGANYGYTF NA TRBV19 NA TRBJ1-2